The clone carrying this T cell receptor (beta chain) was found many times. Its antigen is as yet unknown. The entry originates in a study of CD8 T cells in ankylosing spondylitis. Study observations and caveats: Peripheral blood held disease-linked clones only at relatively low frequency, and these were CD8+. Ankylosing spondylitis blood appeared to carry a characteristic TCR beta motif of several highly homologous variants.

CDR1 and CDR2 from the germline V gene are SGHDN and FVKESK. The ends lost 0 bases at V and 5 bases at J; junction bases unmatched: 9. CDR3 length: 17 amino acids. TCRdb reprocessed the 5' RACE reads via MiXCR and lists one record per CDR3 protein. The table has some 330,000 distinct CDR3 sequences, less than 9.5% seen once; the top ten hold roughly 14%. This TCR derives from a male donor with ankylosing spondylitis. The chain couples TRBV14 to TRBJ2-2; TRBD2 matches 7 bases. The specimen sequenced was blood, either unsorted or a sorted T cell fraction (not recorded which). This CDR3 is CASSQEIGTTRTGELFF. The CDR3 nucleotides read TGTGCCAGCAGCCAAGAGATCGGGACTACCAGGACCGGGGAGCTGTTTTTT.